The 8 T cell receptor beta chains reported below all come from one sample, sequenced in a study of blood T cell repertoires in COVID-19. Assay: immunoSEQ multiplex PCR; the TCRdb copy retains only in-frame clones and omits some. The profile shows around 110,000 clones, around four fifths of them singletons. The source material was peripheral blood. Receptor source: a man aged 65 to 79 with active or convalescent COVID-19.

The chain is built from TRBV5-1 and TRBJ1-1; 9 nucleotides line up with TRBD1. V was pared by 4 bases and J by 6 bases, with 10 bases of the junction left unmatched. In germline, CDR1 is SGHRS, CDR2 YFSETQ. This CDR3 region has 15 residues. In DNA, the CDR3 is TGCGCCAGCAGCGGCAGACAGGGGGTTTTTTCTGAAGCTTTCTTT. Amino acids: CASSGRQGVFSEAFF.

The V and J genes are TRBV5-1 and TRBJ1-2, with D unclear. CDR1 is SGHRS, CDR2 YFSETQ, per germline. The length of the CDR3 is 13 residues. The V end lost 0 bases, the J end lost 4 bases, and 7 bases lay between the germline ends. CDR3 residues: CASSLDGSYGYTF. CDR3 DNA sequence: TGCGCCAGCAGCTTGGATGGGAGCTATGGCTACACCTTC.

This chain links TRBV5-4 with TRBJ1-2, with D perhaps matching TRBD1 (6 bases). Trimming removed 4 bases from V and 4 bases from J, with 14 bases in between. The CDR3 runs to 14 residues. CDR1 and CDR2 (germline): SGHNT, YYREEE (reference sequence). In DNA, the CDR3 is TGTGCCAGCAGCGCCGGACAGAACACCTATGGCTACACCTTC. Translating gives CASSAGQNTYGYTF.

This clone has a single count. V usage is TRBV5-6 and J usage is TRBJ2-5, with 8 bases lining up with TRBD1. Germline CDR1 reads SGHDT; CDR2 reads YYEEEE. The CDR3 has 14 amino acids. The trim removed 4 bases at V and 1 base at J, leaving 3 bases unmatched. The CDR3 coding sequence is TGTGCCAGCAGCGAGACAGGGGCCCAAGAGACCCAGTACTTC. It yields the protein CASSETGAQETQYF. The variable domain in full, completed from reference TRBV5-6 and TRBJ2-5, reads DAGVTQSPTHLIKTRGQQVTLRCSPKSGHDTVSWYQQALGQGPQFIFQYYEEEERQRGNFPDRFSGHQFPNYSSELNVNALLLGDSALYLCASSETGAQETQYFGPGTRLLVL.

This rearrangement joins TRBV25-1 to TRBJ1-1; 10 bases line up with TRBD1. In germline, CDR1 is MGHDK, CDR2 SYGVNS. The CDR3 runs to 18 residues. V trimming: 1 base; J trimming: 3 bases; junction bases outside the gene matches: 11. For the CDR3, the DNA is TGTGCCAGCAGTGAATCCCTGGGACAGGGGACAAGGTACACTGAAGCTTTCTTT. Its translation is CASSESLGQGTRYTEAFF.

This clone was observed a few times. CDR3 bases: TGTGCCAGCCAGAGAGGGGGGGCTGAAGCTTTCTTT. Translating it yields CASQRGGAEAFF. V gene TRBV7-2 combines with J gene TRBJ1-1, with a tentative D call TRBD1 (6 bases). Germline CDR1 is SGHTA and CDR2 is FQGNSA. CDR3 length equals 12 residues. The V and J ends lost 8 bases and 6 bases respectively, with 13 bases between them.

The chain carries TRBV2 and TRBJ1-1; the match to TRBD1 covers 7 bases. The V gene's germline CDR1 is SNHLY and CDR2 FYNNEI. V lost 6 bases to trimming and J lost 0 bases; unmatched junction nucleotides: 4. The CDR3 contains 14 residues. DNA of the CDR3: TGTGCCAGCAGGGGGGACAGATTGAACACTGAAGCTTTCTTT. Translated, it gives CASRGDRLNTEAFF.

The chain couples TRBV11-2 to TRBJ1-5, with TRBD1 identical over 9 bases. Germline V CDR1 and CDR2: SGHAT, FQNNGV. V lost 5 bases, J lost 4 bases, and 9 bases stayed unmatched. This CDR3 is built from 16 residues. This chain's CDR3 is CASSPGQGSRNQPQHF. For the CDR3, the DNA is TGTGCCAGCAGCCCCGGACAGGGGAGTCGGAATCAGCCCCAGCATTTT.